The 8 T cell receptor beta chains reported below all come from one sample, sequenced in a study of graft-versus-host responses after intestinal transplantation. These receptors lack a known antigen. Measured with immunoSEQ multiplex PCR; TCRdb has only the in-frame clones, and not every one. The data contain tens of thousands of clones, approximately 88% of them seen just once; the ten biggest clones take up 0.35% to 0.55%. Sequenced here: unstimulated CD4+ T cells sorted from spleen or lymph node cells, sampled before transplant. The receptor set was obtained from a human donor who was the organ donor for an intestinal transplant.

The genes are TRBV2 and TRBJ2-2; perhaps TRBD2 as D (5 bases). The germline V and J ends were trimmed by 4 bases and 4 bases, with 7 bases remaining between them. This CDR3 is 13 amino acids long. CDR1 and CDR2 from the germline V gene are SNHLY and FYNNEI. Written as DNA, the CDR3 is TGTGCCAGCAGTGTCGGAGGCACCGGGGAGCTGTTTTTT. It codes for CASSVGGTGELFF. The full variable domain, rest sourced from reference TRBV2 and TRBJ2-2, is EPEVTQTPSHQVTQMGQEVILRCVPISNHLYFYWYRQILGQKVEFLVSFYNNEISEKSEIFDDQFSVERPDGSNFTLKIRSTKLEDSAMYFCASSVGGTGELFFGEGSRLTVL.

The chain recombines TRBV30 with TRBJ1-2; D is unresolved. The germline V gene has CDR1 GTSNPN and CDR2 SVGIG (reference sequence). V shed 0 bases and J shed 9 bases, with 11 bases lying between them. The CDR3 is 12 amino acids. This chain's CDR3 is CAWSVGPGSYTF. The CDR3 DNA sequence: TGTGCCTGGAGTGTAGGGCCTGGGAGCTACACCTTC. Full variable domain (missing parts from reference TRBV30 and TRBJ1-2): SQTIHQWPATLVQPVGSPLSLECTVEGTSNPNLYWYRQAAGRGLQLLFYSVGIGQISSEVPQNLSASRPQDRQFILSSKKLLLSDSGFYLCAWSVGPGSYTFGSGTRLTVV.

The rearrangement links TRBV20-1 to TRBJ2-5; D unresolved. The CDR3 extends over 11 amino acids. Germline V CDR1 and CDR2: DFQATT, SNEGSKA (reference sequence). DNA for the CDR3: TGCAGGGCGAAGTTTCAAGAGACCCAGTACTTC. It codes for CRAKFQETQYF.

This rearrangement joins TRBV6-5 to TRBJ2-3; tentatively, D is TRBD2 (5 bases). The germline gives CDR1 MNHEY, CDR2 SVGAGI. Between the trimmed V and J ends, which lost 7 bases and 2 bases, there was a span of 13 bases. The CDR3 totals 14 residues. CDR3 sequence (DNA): TGTGCCAGCAAGAAGGGAGCAAACACAGATACGCAGTATTTT. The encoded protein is CASKKGANTDTQYF.

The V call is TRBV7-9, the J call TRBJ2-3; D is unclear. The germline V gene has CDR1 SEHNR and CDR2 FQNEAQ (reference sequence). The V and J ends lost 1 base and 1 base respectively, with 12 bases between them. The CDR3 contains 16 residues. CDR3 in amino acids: CASSLGGNRGTDTQYF. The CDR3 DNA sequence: TGTGCCAGCAGCTTAGGTGGGAATAGGGGCACAGATACGCAGTATTTT.

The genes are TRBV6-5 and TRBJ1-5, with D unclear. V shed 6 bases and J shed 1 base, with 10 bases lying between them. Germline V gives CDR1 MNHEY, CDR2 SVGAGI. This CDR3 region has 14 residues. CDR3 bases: TGTGCCAGCAGCCATTTGGGAAGCAATCAGCCCCAGCATTTT. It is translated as CASSHLGSNQPQHF.

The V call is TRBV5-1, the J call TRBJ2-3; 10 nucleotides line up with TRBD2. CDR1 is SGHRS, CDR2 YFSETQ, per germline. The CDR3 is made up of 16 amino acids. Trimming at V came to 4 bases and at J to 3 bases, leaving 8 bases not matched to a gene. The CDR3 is CASSMILAGKTDTQYF. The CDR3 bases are TGCGCCAGCAGCATGATACTAGCGGGGAAGACAGATACGCAGTATTTT. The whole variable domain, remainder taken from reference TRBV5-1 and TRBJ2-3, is KAGVTQTPRYLIKTRGQQVTLSCSPISGHRSVSWYQQTPGQGLQFLFEYFSETQRNKGNFPGRFSGRQFSNSRSEMNVSTLELGDSALYLCASSMILAGKTDTQYFGPGTRLTVL.

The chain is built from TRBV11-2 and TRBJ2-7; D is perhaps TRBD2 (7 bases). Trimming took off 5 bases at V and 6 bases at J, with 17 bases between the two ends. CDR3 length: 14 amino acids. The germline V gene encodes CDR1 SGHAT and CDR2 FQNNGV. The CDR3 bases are TGTGCCAGCAGCCCCCCTGGGGGGGCGGCCGAGCAGTACTTC. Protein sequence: CASSPPGGAAEQYF. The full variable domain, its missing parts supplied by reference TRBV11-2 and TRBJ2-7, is EAGVAQSPRYKIIEKRQSVAFWCNPISGHATLYWYQQILGQGPKLLIQFQNNGVVDDSQLPKDRFSAERLKGVDSTLKIQPAKLEDSAVYLCASSPPGGAAEQYFGPGTRLTVT.